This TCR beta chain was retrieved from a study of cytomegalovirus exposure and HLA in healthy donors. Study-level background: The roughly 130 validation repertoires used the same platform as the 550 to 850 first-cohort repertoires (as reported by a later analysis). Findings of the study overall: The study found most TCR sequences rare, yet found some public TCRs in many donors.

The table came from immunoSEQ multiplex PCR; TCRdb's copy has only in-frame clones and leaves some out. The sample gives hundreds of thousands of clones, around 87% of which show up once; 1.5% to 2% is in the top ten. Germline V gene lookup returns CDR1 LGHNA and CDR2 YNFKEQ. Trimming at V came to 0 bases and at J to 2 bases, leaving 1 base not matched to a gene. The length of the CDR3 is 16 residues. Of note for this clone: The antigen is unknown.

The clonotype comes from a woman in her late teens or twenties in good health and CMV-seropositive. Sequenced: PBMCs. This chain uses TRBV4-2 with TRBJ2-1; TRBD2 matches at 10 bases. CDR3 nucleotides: TGTGCCAGCAGCCAAGAAGCGGGGGGGGCCTACAATGAGCAGTTCTTC. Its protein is CASSQEAGGAYNEQFF.